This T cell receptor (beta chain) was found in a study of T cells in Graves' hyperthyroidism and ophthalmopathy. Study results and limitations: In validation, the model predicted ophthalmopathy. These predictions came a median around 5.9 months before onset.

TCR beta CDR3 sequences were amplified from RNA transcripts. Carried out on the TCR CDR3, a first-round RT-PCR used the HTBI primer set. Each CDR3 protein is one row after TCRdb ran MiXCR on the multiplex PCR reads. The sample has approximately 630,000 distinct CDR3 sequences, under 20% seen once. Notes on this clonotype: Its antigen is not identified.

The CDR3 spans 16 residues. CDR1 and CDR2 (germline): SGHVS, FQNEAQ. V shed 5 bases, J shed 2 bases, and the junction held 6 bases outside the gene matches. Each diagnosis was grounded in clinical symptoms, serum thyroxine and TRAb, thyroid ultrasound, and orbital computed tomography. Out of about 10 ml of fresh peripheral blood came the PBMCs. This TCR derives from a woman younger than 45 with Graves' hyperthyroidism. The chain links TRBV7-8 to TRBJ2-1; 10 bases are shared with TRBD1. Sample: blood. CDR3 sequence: CASSPGGTGAYNEQFF. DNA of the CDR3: TGTGCCAGCAGCCCTGGGGGGACAGGGGCCTACAATGAGCAGTTCTTC.